These 23 T cell receptor beta chains share one sample of origin, sequenced in a study of blood T cell repertoires in COVID-19. Profiled with immunoSEQ multiplex PCR; TCRdb holds only in-frame clones, not every one. The sample lists approximately 70,000 clones; 87% were seen once. The sample taken for sequencing was peripheral blood. These TCRs come from a woman between 45 and 60 years old with acute or convalescent COVID-19.

J is TRBJ2-1 and V is TRBV7-2; 11 positions agree with TRBD2. V trimming: 1 base; J trimming: 8 bases; junction bases outside the gene matches: 10. The CDR3 sequence is 17 residues long. Germline V gives CDR1 SGHTA, CDR2 FQGNSA. The CDR3 loop reads CASSLVKGSGRADEQFF. The CDR3 nucleotides are TGTGCCAGCAGCTTAGTCAAGGGTAGCGGGAGGGCCGATGAGCAGTTCTTC.

This clone is labeled as medium-sized. V gene TRBV25-1 combines with J gene TRBJ2-7; the match to TRBD1 covers 8 bases. The junction had 11 bases not matched to a gene; V was cut back by 8 bases and J by 5 bases. The germline V gene has CDR1 MGHDK and CDR2 SYGVNS. The CDR3 totals 14 residues. The CDR3 DNA sequence: TGTGCCAGCGAGGAAAGGACAGGGTTCAACGAGCAGTACTTC. The encoded protein is CASEERTGFNEQYF.

The chain employs TRBV27 and TRBJ1-1; 11 positions match TRBD1. CDR1 and CDR2 (germline): MNHEY, SMNVEV (reference sequence). The CDR3 is 17 residues long. With 5 bases clipped from V and 1 base from J, the junction kept 9 bases outside the gene matches. CDR3 protein: CASSGFGTGGQNTEAFF. CDR3 nucleotide sequence: TGTGCCAGCAGTGGATTCGGGACAGGGGGTCAGAACACTGAAGCTTTCTTT.

The genes are TRBV29-1 and TRBJ1-2; D is unclear. The CDR3 is 12 residues long. V dropped 4 bases and J dropped 4 bases, with 10 bases sitting between them. CDR1 and CDR2 from the germline V gene are SQVTM and ANQGSEA. CDR3 loop: CSVGGGVYGYTF. CDR3 nucleotide sequence: TGCAGCGTTGGGGGAGGAGTCTATGGCTACACCTTC.

This clone was recorded only once. The rearrangement uses TRBV14 and TRBJ2-1; TRBD2 aligns across 7 bases. J lost 4 bases, V lost 3 bases, and 6 bases had no gene match. The germline CDR1 and CDR2 sequences are SGHDN and FVKESK. This CDR3 comprises 15 residues. In nucleotides, the CDR3 is TGTGCCAGCAGCCACCGACTAGCCGCGTACAATGAGCAGTTCTTC. Translated, it gives CASSHRLAAYNEQFF.

V is TRBV3-1 (or the pseudogene TRBV3-2) and J is TRBJ2-2; D perhaps matches TRBD2 (6 bases). The germline V gene has CDR1 LGHDT and CDR2 YNNKEL (reference sequence). The CDR3 has 17 amino acids. V was pared by 0 bases and J by 5 bases, with 16 bases between. The CDR3 loop reads CASSQDMSAGTTGELFF. In DNA, the CDR3 is TGTGCCAGCAGCCAAGATATGTCAGCGGGTACAACCGGGGAGCTGTTTTTT.

V and J are TRBV30 and TRBJ1-2; D is perhaps TRBD1 (5 bases). There are 16 residues in the CDR3. V lost 2 bases, J lost 4 bases, and 20 bases lay in between. The V gene's germline CDR1 is GTSNPN and CDR2 SVGIG (reference sequence). In nucleotides, the CDR3 is TGTGCCTGGAGTTTAAGAACAGGCTCTCCTTTCTATGGCTACACCTTC. This sequence encodes CAWSLRTGSPFYGYTF.

The genes are TRBV19 and TRBJ2-7, with a tentative D call TRBD1 (5 bases). The CDR3 has 14 residues. V was shortened by 6 bases and J by 3 bases, with 15 bases between the two germline ends. The V gene's germline CDR1 is LNHDA and CDR2 SQIVND (reference sequence). CDR3 sequence: CASSHLVQDYEQYF. The CDR3 DNA sequence: TGTGCCAGTAGCCATTTAGTACAGGACTACGAGCAGTACTTC.

The chain joins TRBV7-9 to TRBJ1-6, with a tentative D call TRBD1 (5 bases). The CDR3 runs to 14 residues. V lost 1 base and J lost 7, with 8 bases in between. Germline lookup yields CDR1 SEHNR and CDR2 FQNEAQ (reference sequence). The CDR3 bases are TGTGCCAGCAGCTTAGATCGGGGGAATTCACCCCTCCACTTT. It yields the protein CASSLDRGNSPLHF. Variable domain in full (rest from reference TRBV7-9 and TRBJ1-6): DTGVSQNPRHKITKRGQNVTFRCDPISEHNRLYWYRQTLGQGPEFLTYFQNEAQLEKSRLLSDRFSAERPKGSFSTLEIQRTEQGDSAMYLCASSLDRGNSPLHFGNGTRLTVT.

The rearrangement links TRBV28 to TRBJ2-1; a weak D match, TRBD2 (6 bases). The V end was cut by 6 bases, the J end by 0 bases, with 12 bases between. Germline assignment: CDR1 MDHEN and CDR2 SYDVKM. CDR3 length: 15 residues. In DNA form, the CDR3 reads TGTGCCAGCAGGGGGGGATCCGCCTCCTACAATGAGCAGTTCTTC. Translated, it gives CASRGGSASYNEQFF.

V is TRBV3-1 (or the pseudogene TRBV3-2) and J is TRBJ2-1, with 7 bases that match TRBD1. V lost 5 bases and J lost 2; bases outside the gene matches: 6. Germline values: CDR1 LGHDT, CDR2 YNNKEL (reference sequence). There are 15 residues in the CDR3. The CDR3 bases are TGTGCCAGCAGCGACGGGACAGCTACCTACAATGAGCAGTTCTTC. Translating gives CASSDGTATYNEQFF.

The CDR3 nucleotides are TGTGCCAGTACCCTACGAACAGGAGGGCCCGCTAACTATGGCTACACCTTC. Amino acids: CASTLRTGGPANYGYTF. V gene TRBV19 combines with J gene TRBJ1-2, with D perhaps TRBD1 (5 bases). With 7 bases removed from V and 0 bases from J, the gap between germline ends came to 21 bases. The CDR3 is made up of 17 amino acids. CDR1 and CDR2 (germline): LNHDA, SQIVND (reference sequence).

This chain connects TRBV19 to TRBJ2-7, with D possibly matching TRBD2 (6 bases). V was clipped by 3 bases and J by 4 bases, with 19 bases between them. Germline V CDR1 and CDR2: LNHDA, SQIVND (reference sequence). This CDR3 has 16 residues. In DNA, the CDR3 is TGTGCCAGTAGTATCTCGGGGCTCGGGGGAGGATACGAGCAGTACTTC. Protein sequence: CASSISGLGGGYEQYF.

This clone appeared a single time. The rearrangement uses TRBV28 and TRBJ1-4; tentatively, D is TRBD1 (5 bases). The CDR3 has 15 amino acids. Germline V lookup: CDR1 MDHEN, CDR2 SYDVKM. V lost 4 bases to trimming and J lost 8 bases, with 17 bases between them. The CDR3: CASSSYRKGGEKLFF. The CDR3 DNA is TGTGCCAGCAGTTCTTACAGGAAAGGAGGGGAAAAACTGTTTTTT. Full variable domain (missing parts from reference TRBV28 and TRBJ1-4): DVKVTQSSRYLVKRTGEKVFLECVQDMDHENMFWYRQDPGLGLRLIYFSYDVKMKEKGDIPEGYSVSREKKERFSLILESASTNQTSMYLCASSSYRKGGEKLFFGSGTQLSVL.

The rearrangement joins TRBV5-4 to TRBJ1-2, with 8 bases aligning to TRBD1. V dropped 0 bases and J dropped 4; count of bases not matched to a gene: 5. The CDR3 contains 15 residues. Germline V gives CDR1 SGHNT, CDR2 YYREEE (reference sequence). CDR3 coding DNA: TGTGCCAGCAGCTTGGAGGCAGGGGGCCCCTATGGCTACACCTTC. Its translation: CASSLEAGGPYGYTF.

J is TRBJ2-7 and V is TRBV19; 10 nucleotides align to TRBD2. This CDR3 contains 14 residues. Per germline, CDR1 LNHDA and CDR2 SQIVND (reference sequence). J was trimmed by 2 bases and V by 6 bases; bases with no gene match: 4. DNA of the CDR3: TGTGCCAGTAGGCGGACTAGCGGAGCCTACGAGCAGTACTTC. It encodes CASRRTSGAYEQYF.

CDR3 residues: CAWSVPSNRGQPQHF. DNA of the CDR3: TGTGCCTGGAGCGTCCCCAGTAATAGGGGCCAGCCCCAGCATTTT. The V gene is TRBV30, the J gene TRBJ1-5; the D gene is possibly TRBD1 (5 bases). The CDR3 is made up of 15 amino acids. CDR1 and CDR2 from the germline V gene are GTSNPN and SVGIG (reference sequence). Trimming pared 3 bases from V and 7 bases from J, leaving 19 bases between.

V usage is TRBV2 and J usage is TRBJ1-6; 10 bases map to TRBD1. After removal of 4 bases from V and 10 bases from J, the junction contained 7 bases not matched to a gene. Germline CDR1 SNHLY, CDR2 FYNNEI. The CDR3 runs 15 residues. The CDR3 region is CASSGETGGGSPLHF. DNA for the CDR3: TGTGCCAGCAGTGGAGAGACAGGGGGCGGCTCACCCCTCCACTTT.

The chain has TRBV28 and TRBJ1-1, with a weak D call TRBD1 (5 bases). This CDR3 region has 14 residues. Germline CDR1 reads MDHEN; CDR2 reads SYDVKM. The ends were cut back, 2 bases at V and 1 base at J, with 8 bases in the middle. In nucleotides, the CDR3 is TGTGCCAGCAGTTTAGTGACAGCGAACACTGAAGCTTTCTTT. This translates into CASSLVTANTEAFF.

The chain has TRBV12-3 or TRBV12-4 and TRBJ2-7; D is unclear. V lost 5 bases and J 3 bases, leaving 11 bases between the germline ends. This CDR3 is 13 amino acids long. CDR3 bases: TGTGCCAGCAGTCCGAGGCGACTCTACGAGCAGTACTTC. Its translation is CASSPRRLYEQYF.

The chain recombines TRBV30 with TRBJ1-2; a weak D match, TRBD1 (5 bases). The CDR3 sequence is 16 residues long. Trimming removed 4 bases at V and 6 bases at J, with 24 bases between. Germline CDR1 and CDR2: GTSNPN and SVGIG (reference sequence). The CDR3 DNA is TGTGCCTGGATCCCCTATCAGGGTTGGGGAGGGAATGGCTACACCTTC. Its translation: CAWIPYQGWGGNGYTF. Full variable domain (missing parts from reference TRBV30 and TRBJ1-2): SQTIHQWPATLVQPVGSPLSLECTVEGTSNPNLYWYRQAAGRGLQLLFYSVGIGQISSEVPQNLSASRPQDRQFILSSKKLLLSDSGFYLCAWIPYQGWGGNGYTFGSGTRLTVV.

The chain links TRBV11-2 to TRBJ1-4, with D perhaps TRBD1 (5 bases). V was trimmed by 1 base and J by 7 bases, leaving 13 bases between them. This CDR3 has 15 amino acids. Germline V gives CDR1 SGHAT, CDR2 FQNNGV. The DNA for the CDR3 is TGTGCCAGCAGCTTAGTCAGGGCCCCTGGTGAAAAACTGTTTTTT. Translation: CASSLVRAPGEKLFF.

The chain uses TRBV6-5 and TRBJ1-2; 7 bases agree with TRBD1. The length of the CDR3 is 12 residues. J gave up 7 bases and V 7 bases, and 6 bases lay outside the gene matches. Germline loops: CDR1 MNHEY, CDR2 SVGAGI. The CDR3 nucleotides are TGTGCCAGCATGACGACAGGGAGTGGCTACACCTTC. It is translated as CASMTTGSGYTF.